Presented here are 9 T cell receptor beta chains from one specimen sequenced in a study of regulatory T cells in long-lasting Graves disease. Described time point: persistent/refractory GD, antithyroid drugs over 5 years with positive TRAb. PBMC-extracted RNA yielded the TCR library. Arm-PCR of CDR3 regions and iRepertoire HTBI primers were the basis on which TCR beta libraries were built. Via MiXCR, TCRdb re-called the multiplex PCR reads, giving one row per CDR3 protein. The sample has approximately 470,000 distinct CDR3 sequences, less than 25% seen once. The input for sequencing was peripheral blood mononuclear cells (PBMCs), taken when the disease was refractory, from a patient treated with antithyroid drugs. The receptor set was obtained from a female donor with Graves disease.

This clonotype was seen just once. The chain links TRBV12-3 or TRBV12-4 to TRBJ2-3; 15 bases agree with TRBD2. CDR3 length equals 19 residues. V lost 8 bases to trimming and J lost 0 bases; unmatched junction nucleotides: 12. The CDR3 spells CASYELSGLAGGSTDTQYF. The CDR3 bases are TGTGCCAGCTATGAACTATCGGGACTAGCGGGAGGAAGCACAGATACGCAGTATTTT.

Note on this clonotype: Since a much larger clone is just one base distant, this may be a read error. The genes are TRBV27 and TRBJ2-7, with D possibly being TRBD1 (6 bases). The CDR3 totals 14 residues. CDR1 and CDR2 (germline): MNHEY, SMNVEV (reference sequence). With 5 bases removed from V and 8 bases from J, the gap between germline ends came to 19 bases. CDR3 residues: CASSDGTIGIKQYF. CDR3 in DNA: TGTGCCAGCAGTGACGGGACAATAGGTATCAAGCAGTACTTC.

This clonotype was seen repeatedly, ten times or more. The chain has TRBV12-3 or TRBV12-4 and TRBJ1-2; D is unclear. The CDR3 covers 10 residues. V was clipped by 7 bases and J by 8 bases, with 8 bases between them. The CDR3 spells CASTHRGYTF. DNA of the CDR3: TGTGCCAGCACCCACAGAGGCTACACCTTC.

This clonotype was counted between two and nine times. The CDR3 here is CASSLGGSSLNYGYTF. The CDR3 coding sequence is TGCGCCAGCAGCTTAGGCGGAAGCTCCTTAAACTATGGCTACACCTTC. The rearrangement links TRBV5-1 to TRBJ1-2; no clear D gene. The CDR3 totals 16 residues. Germline CDR1 is SGHRS and CDR2 is YFSETQ. Deletions cut 2 bases from V and 2 bases from J, with 16 bases between.

This clonotype was picked up a small number of times. The rearrangement links TRBV9 to TRBJ2-5, with D maybe TRBD2 (5 bases). Germline lookup yields CDR1 SGDLS and CDR2 YYNGEE. The CDR3 length is 16 residues. V was clipped by 4 bases and J by 4 bases, with 20 bases between them. The CDR3 sequence: CASSPEPAGTAETQYF. CDR3 DNA: TGTGCCAGCAGCCCAGAGCCTGCGGGTACGGCAGAGACCCAGTACTTC.

This clonotype occurred a few times. A much more abundant neighbour one base away suggests this may be a read error. Likely a read error: the CDR3 ends without its conserved phenylalanine or tryptophan. The gene calls are TRBV28 and TRBJ1-2, with D unresolved. Trimming pared 1 base from V and 3 bases from J, leaving 9 bases between. The CDR3 is made up of 14 amino acids. Germline values: CDR1 MDHEN, CDR2 SYDVKM. This CDR3 reads CASSLYGADYGYTL. The CDR3 DNA reads TGTGCCAGCAGTTTATACGGCGCGGACTATGGCTACACCCTC.

This rearrangement joins TRBV5-1 to TRBJ2-7; a weak D match, TRBD2 (7 bases). The V gene's germline CDR1 is SGHRS and CDR2 YFSETQ. CDR3 size: 16 residues. Deletions cut 5 bases from V and 3 bases from J, with 21 bases between. The chain's CDR3 is CASSDGGGGSYYEQYF. CDR3 DNA sequence: TGCGCCAGCAGTGACGGAGGGGGAGGGAGCTACTACGAGCAGTACTTC.

This clonotype appeared once. The chain carries TRBV2 and TRBJ1-1; D is unresolved. This CDR3 is built from 13 residues. Trimming took off 2 bases at V and 5 bases at J, with 9 bases between the two ends. Per germline, CDR1 SNHLY and CDR2 FYNNEI. CDR3 sequence (DNA): TGTGCCAGCAGTGAATCACCTGGAACTGAAGCTTTCTTT. This encodes CASSESPGTEAFF.

This clonotype has at least ten counts. This chain connects TRBV6-5 to TRBJ1-1; no reliable D call. V shed 2 bases and J shed 0 bases, with 4 bases lying between them. The CDR3 totals 13 residues. Germline CDR1 MNHEY, CDR2 SVGAGI. The CDR3 DNA is TGTGCCAGCAGTTACGAGGTGAACACTGAAGCTTTCTTT. It translates to CASSYEVNTEAFF.